What follows are 23 T cell receptor beta chains derived from one specimen sequenced in a study of chemoradiotherapy in HPV16-positive cancers. TCRdb's table, derived via immunoSEQ multiplex PCR, lists solely in-frame clones and lacks some. The sample includes more than 9,000 clones, roughly 80% of them seen just once. This specimen was collected from a patient who underwent chemoradiotherapy. These receptors all come from a human donor with HPV-associated anogenital cancer.

V is TRBV5-4 and J is TRBJ1-4, with TRBD1 matching 7 bases. V dropped 5 bases and J dropped 8; count of bases not matched to a gene: 9. Germline CDR1 is SGHNT and CDR2 is YYREEE (reference sequence). The CDR3 has 14 residues. The CDR3 here is CASRDDRAGEKLFF. The DNA of the CDR3 is TGTGCCAGCAGAGATGACAGGGCGGGGGAAAAACTGTTTTTT.

The chain uses TRBV11-2 and TRBJ2-1, with D uncertain. Germline lookup yields CDR1 SGHAT and CDR2 FQNNGV. V was pared by 0 bases and J by 0 bases, with 6 bases between. The CDR3 contains 15 residues. The CDR3 reads CASSLEVASYNEQFF. In DNA, the CDR3 is TGTGCCAGCAGCTTAGAGGTAGCCTCCTACAATGAGCAGTTCTTC.

The V call is TRBV29-1, the J call TRBJ1-2; TRBD1 is a possible D gene (6 bases). Germline V gene sequence: CDR1 SQVTM, CDR2 ANQGSEA. Trimming shortened V by 2 bases and J by 3 bases, and 16 bases separated the two germline ends. The CDR3 is made up of 15 amino acids. Written as DNA, the CDR3 is TGCAGCGTTGAATACAGGGACCCAACCCACTATGGCTACACCTTC. It yields the protein CSVEYRDPTHYGYTF.

J is TRBJ1-1 and V is TRBV11-2; D perhaps matches TRBD1 (5 bases). Germline V gene sequence: CDR1 SGHAT, CDR2 FQNNGV. The CDR3 consists of 15 residues. V was clipped by 0 bases and J by 5 bases, with 13 bases between them. CDR3 sequence reads: CASSLEAGFGTEAFF. Here the CDR3 DNA reads TGTGCCAGCAGCTTAGAAGCAGGGTTCGGAACTGAAGCTTTCTTT.

V gene TRBV6-5 combines with J gene TRBJ2-1; 7 positions match TRBD1. Germline trimming cut 4 bases from V and 8 bases from J; bases unmatched to any gene: 2. The CDR3 is 12 residues long. Germline CDR1 MNHEY, CDR2 SVGAGI. In DNA form, the CDR3 reads TGTGCCAGCAGTTTACAGGGGTATGAGCAGTTCTTC. It specifies CASSLQGYEQFF.

J is TRBJ2-3 and V is TRBV29-1; the match to TRBD2 covers 11 bases. Germline trimming cut 6 bases from V and 0 bases from J; bases unmatched to any gene: 8. The CDR3 contains 16 residues. Germline V gives CDR1 SQVTM, CDR2 ANQGSEA. CDR3 in DNA: TGCAGCGTCCTCTCTAGCGGGAGGCGCAGCACAGATACGCAGTATTTT. It specifies CSVLSSGRRSTDTQYF.

Only one count was recorded for this clone. This chain joins TRBV2 and TRBJ1-3, with D unresolved. V lost 8 bases, J lost 1 base, and 9 bases lay in between. This CDR3 spans 13 amino acids. CDR1 and CDR2 (germline): SNHLY, FYNNEI. CDR3: CASSWVSGNTIYF. CDR3 sequence (DNA): TGTGCCAGCTCTTGGGTGTCTGGAAACACCATATATTTT.

CDR3 nucleotide sequence: TGCGCCAGCAGCCAAGGAGGATTCAATCAGCCCCAGCATTTT. Translating gives CASSQGGFNQPQHF. This sequence joins TRBV4-1 and TRBJ1-5; D ambiguous. Germline CDR1 is MGHRA and CDR2 is YSYEKL. V was trimmed by 1 base and J by 3 bases, leaving 7 bases between them. The CDR3 has 14 residues.

The chain joins TRBV28 to TRBJ2-1; 10 bases are a match to TRBD2. The CDR3 runs to 18 residues. V lost 5 bases to trimming and J lost 7 bases; unmatched junction nucleotides: 17. Germline CDR1 MDHEN, CDR2 SYDVKM. In nucleotides, the CDR3 is TGTGCCAGCAGTCTTAAAGCGGGAGGGCCGCGTCTCTGGAATGAGCAGTTCTTC. This gives the protein CASSLKAGGPRLWNEQFF. Variable domain in full (rest from reference TRBV28 and TRBJ2-1): DVKVTQSSRYLVKRTGEKVFLECVQDMDHENMFWYRQDPGLGLRLIYFSYDVKMKEKGDIPEGYSVSREKKERFSLILESASTNQTSMYLCASSLKAGGPRLWNEQFFGPGTRLTVL.

V usage is TRBV19 and J usage is TRBJ1-2, with D possibly TRBD1 on 5 matching bases. V lost 9 bases and J lost 7, with 15 bases in between. Per the germline V gene, CDR1 is LNHDA and CDR2 is SQIVND (reference sequence). The CDR3 runs 12 residues. The CDR3 is CASPGGIVGYTF. DNA for the CDR3: TGTGCCAGCCCGGGGGGGATTGTTGGCTACACCTTC.

The chain joins TRBV7-2 to TRBJ2-2; 9 nucleotides align to TRBD2. This CDR3 contains 19 residues. Germline CDR1 is SGHTA and CDR2 is FQGNSA. V was pared by 1 base and J by 1 base, with 10 bases of the junction left unmatched. CDR3 DNA: TGTGCCAGCAGCTTAGTATCTAGCGGGGTCTCCCGGAACACCGGGGAGCTGTTTTTT. Protein: CASSLVSSGVSRNTGELFF. The whole variable domain, filled in from reference TRBV7-2 and TRBJ2-2, reads GAGVSQSPSNKVTEKGKDVELRCDPISGHTALYWYRQSLGQGLEFLIYFQGNSAPDKSGLPSDRFSAERTGGSVSTLTIQRTQQEDSAVYLCASSLVSSGVSRNTGELFFGEGSRLTVL.

This clone was recorded a few times. The CDR3 bases are TGTGCCAGCAGCTTGGGGGACACCGGGGAGCTGTTTTTT. Translating gives CASSLGDTGELFF. The V and J genes are TRBV11-3 and TRBJ2-2; perhaps D is TRBD1 or TRBD2 (5 bases each). Between the trimmed V and J ends, which lost 3 bases and 3 bases, there was a span of 5 bases. CDR1 is SGHNT and CDR2 is YENEEA in the germline V gene. The CDR3 has 13 amino acids.

This clone was recorded only once. The chain employs TRBV29-1 and TRBJ2-7; TRBD1 aligns across 11 bases. The germline V gene has CDR1 SQVTM and CDR2 ANQGSEA. The CDR3 is 14 residues long. V shed 6 bases and J 2 bases; nucleotides not matched to a gene: 6. This CDR3 reads CSVLGQGVTYEQYF. The CDR3 region has the DNA TGCAGCGTCCTGGGACAGGGGGTCACCTACGAGCAGTACTTC.

V is TRBV29-1 and J is TRBJ2-5, with 7 bases that match TRBD2. The CDR3 is 12 residues long. Germline values: CDR1 SQVTM, CDR2 ANQGSEA. The trim removed 6 bases at V and 5 bases at J, leaving 6 bases unmatched. The CDR3 here is CSVDISGETQYF. In DNA, the CDR3 is TGCAGCGTCGATATTAGCGGGGAGACCCAGTACTTC. The variable domain in full, completed from reference TRBV29-1 and TRBJ2-5, reads SAVISQKPSRDICQRGTSLTIQCQVDSQVTMMFWYRQQPGQSLTLIATANQGSEATYESGFVIDKFPISRPNLTFSTLTVSNMSPEDSSIYLCSVDISGETQYFGPGTRLLVL.

V usage is TRBV10-3 and J usage is TRBJ2-1, with D perhaps being TRBD1 or TRBD2 (6 bases each). The CDR3 covers 13 residues. The V gene lost 8 bases and the J gene lost 4 bases, with 12 bases spanning the gap. CDR1 is ENHRY and CDR2 is SYGVKD in the germline V gene. The CDR3 sequence: CAIGPGAYNEQFF. Here the CDR3 DNA reads TGTGCCATCGGGCCGGGGGCATACAATGAGCAGTTCTTC.

This chain uses TRBV29-1 with TRBJ1-2; 7 bases fit TRBD1. The CDR3 is 14 residues long. CDR1 is SQVTM and CDR2 is ANQGSEA in the germline V gene. V gave up 1 base and J gave up 3 bases; unmatched junction bases: 5. The DNA of the CDR3 is TGCAGCGTTGAAGCCCCAGGGGGTCACTATGGCTACACCTTC. Translation: CSVEAPGGHYGYTF.

Of note for this clone: At one of its ends the junction is not consistent with the germline gene, which may arise from a read error. The chain combines TRBV11-1 with TRBJ2-5; TRBD2 aligns across 8 bases. The CDR3 is 17 residues long. The germline CDR1 and CDR2 sequences are SGHAT and FQDESV (reference sequence). CDR3 in DNA: TGTGCCAGCAGTTTAGGGCCCCAGCGGGGGCACCAAGAGACCCAGTACTTC. Translating gives CASSLGPQRGHQETQYF.

This sequence joins TRBV5-4 and TRBJ2-1; TRBD2 matches 7 bases. Germline V gene lookup returns CDR1 SGHNT and CDR2 YYREEE (reference sequence). The length of the CDR3 is 17 residues. The V and J ends lost 0 bases and 3 bases, in that order; junction bases with no gene match: 9. The CDR3: CASSLGFSGGVYNEQFF. As DNA, the CDR3 is TGTGCCAGCAGCTTGGGGTTTTCTGGGGGGGTCTACAATGAGCAGTTCTTC. The entire variable domain, with the rest obtained from reference TRBV5-4 and TRBJ2-1, is as follows: ETGVTQSPTHLIKTRGQQVTLRCSSQSGHNTVSWYQQALGQGPQFIFQYYREEENGRGNFPPRFSGLQFPNYSSELNVNALELDDSALYLCASSLGFSGGVYNEQFFGPGTRLTVL.

The chain employs TRBV7-2 and TRBJ2-5, with a weak D call TRBD2 (6 bases). V lost 0 bases, J lost 4 bases, and 15 bases lay in between. Germline CDR1 SGHTA, CDR2 FQGNSA. There are 16 residues in the CDR3. CDR3 loop: CASSLAIAEGSETQYF. The CDR3 DNA sequence: TGTGCCAGCAGCTTAGCGATAGCGGAGGGATCAGAGACCCAGTACTTC.

The genes are TRBV19 and TRBJ2-2, with D possibly TRBD2 on 5 matching bases. Germline values: CDR1 LNHDA, CDR2 SQIVND (reference sequence). The length of the CDR3 is 12 residues. Trimming took off 11 bases at V and 5 bases at J, with 12 bases between the two ends. CDR3 coding DNA: TGTGCCGGGAGAGGAGCGACCGGGGAGCTGTTTTTT. Translating gives CAGRGATGELFF.

The rearrangement links TRBV18 to TRBJ2-7; 8 bases align to TRBD1. Trimming at V came to 5 bases and at J to 4 bases, leaving 7 bases not matched to a gene. This CDR3 has 14 amino acids. The germline CDR1 and CDR2 sequences are KGHSH and LQKENI. CDR3 sequence reads: CASSGQGISYEQYF. For the CDR3, the DNA is TGTGCCAGCTCAGGACAGGGTATTTCGTACGAGCAGTACTTC.

This chain uses TRBV29-1 with TRBJ2-3; D is unresolved. V was shortened by 8 bases and J by 6 bases, with 9 bases between the two germline ends. The CDR3 extends over 10 amino acids. Germline V gene data show CDR1 as SQVTM and CDR2 as ANQGSEA. In DNA, the CDR3 is TGCAGCATCGGTGGCGATACGCAGTATTTT. Protein product: CSIGGDTQYF.

Written as DNA, the CDR3 is TGTGCCAGCAGTTTGACAGGGGGAGCTTTCTTT. Its protein product is CASSLTGGAFF. The V gene is TRBV28, the J gene TRBJ1-1; 9 nucleotides line up with TRBD1. This CDR3 spans 11 amino acids. Germline CDR1 reads MDHEN; CDR2 reads SYDVKM. V was pared by 3 bases and J by 10 bases, with 0 bases of the junction left unmatched. The entire variable domain, with the rest obtained from reference TRBV28 and TRBJ1-1, is as follows: DVKVTQSSRYLVKRTGEKVFLECVQDMDHENMFWYRQDPGLGLRLIYFSYDVKMKEKGDIPEGYSVSREKKERFSLILESASTNQTSMYLCASSLTGGAFFGQGTRLTVV.